This record concerns one TCR beta chain sequence. Antigen specificity is unknown. The analysis combined second doses at about 4 or about 12 weeks. This record belongs to a study of T cell responses to AZD1222 COVID-19 vaccine. Study-level findings and limits: At baseline, just six or seven AZD1222 recipients tested seropositive.

The ends were cut back, 6 bases at V and 0 bases at J, with 15 bases in the middle. Germline V gene lookup returns CDR1 MNHEY and CDR2 SVGEGT. CDR3 length: 15 amino acids. Assay used: immunoSEQ multiplex PCR; TCRdb lists only in-frame clones, some missing. The repertoire holds 140,000 to 150,000 clones, 92% seen once, with 3.5% to 4.5% in the top ten. Sequencing used peripheral blood, obtained 28 days after the second AZD1222 dose. The chain recombines TRBV6-2 or TRBV6-3 with TRBJ2-7; either TRBD1 or TRBD2 may supply D (5 bases each). The sequence was collected from an adult who received the AZD1222 COVID-19 vaccine. The CDR3 DNA sequence: TGTGCCAGCAGCGACATGGGGACGAGCTCCTACGAGCAGTACTTC. Its protein product is CASSDMGTSSYEQYF.